This is a list of T cell receptor beta chains from one sample in a study of radiotherapy plus CTLA-4 blockade in lung cancer. Method: immunoSEQ multiplex PCR; TCRdb's copy keeps in-frame clones and lacks some. This sample has about 94,000 clones, with around 80% found just once. The sample here was peripheral blood, taken from a patient treated with radiotherapy plus ipilimumab. These receptors all stem from a human donor with non-small cell lung cancer that progressed on radiotherapy plus ipilimumab. Both conserved end residues are part of each CDR3. The order of the fields is clone size, J gene, V gene, D gene, CDR3 protein, CDR3 DNA. A D gene is named only where the DNA matches it firmly. The size field is filled for only some rows; it gives once, few, many or a size class.

>.|TRBJ1-2|TRBV28|.
CASSLASWGNYGYTF
TGTGCCAGCAGTTTGGCCAGCTGGGGGAACTATGGCTACACCTTC
>.|TRBJ2-5|TRBV7-9|.
CASSLVGSQETQYF
TGTGCCAGCAGCTTAGTAGGCAGCCAAGAGACCCAGTACTTC
>.|TRBJ2-1|TRBV7-9|TRBD1
CASSLRQGYYNEQFF
TGTGCCAGCAGCTTACGACAGGGTTACTACAATGAGCAGTTCTTC
>.|TRBJ2-1|TRBV18|.
CASSLFTPGPLSDEQFF
TGTGCCAGCTCACTCTTCACTCCGGGACCCCTTTCGGATGAGCAGTTCTTC
>few|TRBJ2-1|TRBV5-1|.
CASSLGPTREQFF
TGCGCCAGCAGCTTGGGCCCCACACGCGAGCAGTTCTTC
>.|TRBJ2-1|TRBV7-9|TRBD2
CASSATSAFAQFF
TGTGCCAGCAGCGCCACTAGCGCCTTCGCGCAGTTCTTC
>.|TRBJ2-3|TRBV27|.
CASGRASTDTQYF
TGTGCCAGCGGGAGAGCGAGCACAGATACGCAGTATTTT
>.|TRBJ1-4|TRBV11-2|TRBD1
CASSEDRGRNEKLFF
TGTGCCAGCAGCGAGGACAGGGGCCGAAATGAAAAACTGTTTTTT
>.|TRBJ2-2|TRBV11-2|.
CARSYPVGGNTGELFF
TGTGCCAGAAGCTACCCCGTGGGGGGGAACACCGGGGAGCTGTTTTTT
>once|TRBJ2-2|TRBV29-1|.
CSVEAGTGELFF
TGCAGCGTTGAAGCCGGCACCGGGGAGCTGTTTTTT
>.|TRBJ2-4|TRBV5-6|TRBD2
CASSPNGGIRERNIQYF
TGTGCCAGCAGCCCCAACGGGGGGATCAGGGAGAGAAACATTCAGTACTTC
>.|TRBJ2-5|TRBV7-6|.
CASSLTGRLETQYF
TGTGCCAGCAGCTTAACAGGAAGGTTAGAGACCCAGTACTTC
>.|TRBJ2-2|TRBV6-1|TRBD2
CASSVGLAGGLNTGELFF
TGTGCCAGCAGTGTCGGACTAGCGGGAGGGCTGAACACCGGGGAGCTGTTTTTT
>.|TRBJ1-5|TRBV6-5|TRBD1
CASSLGGARQPQHF
TGTGCCAGCAGCTTAGGGGGCGCCAGACAGCCCCAGCATTTT
>.|TRBJ2-7|TRBV4-1|.
CASSQVGGEQYF
TGCGCCAGCAGCCAAGTTGGTGGCGAGCAGTACTTC
>.|TRBJ2-5|TRBV2|TRBD2
CASSAREIAGAGTQYF
TGTGCCAGCAGTGCCCGAGAGATAGCGGGAGCGGGGACCCAGTACTTC
>.|TRBJ2-5|TRBV5-1|TRBD1
CASRKTGWEETQYF
TGCGCCAGCAGAAAGACAGGGTGGGAGGAGACCCAGTACTTC
>.|TRBJ2-7|TRBV6-5|.
CASTVGRAYEQYF
TGTGCCAGCACCGTCGGCCGAGCCTACGAGCAGTACTTC
>.|TRBJ2-3|TRBV5-1|.
CASRGGTGTDTQYF
TGCGCCAGCCGAGGGGGAACGGGAACAGATACGCAGTATTTT
>.|TRBJ1-5|TRBV27|TRBD1
CASRDRGSQPQHF
TGTGCCAGCAGAGACAGGGGAAGTCAGCCCCAGCATTTT
>.|TRBJ1-1|TRBV10-3|TRBD1
CATSRDRNTEAFF
TGTGCCACGAGCAGGGACAGGAACACTGAAGCTTTCTTT
>once|TRBJ1-6|TRBV27|.
CASSLGPNPYNSPLHF
TGTGCCAGCAGTTTAGGACCAAATCCTTATAATTCACCCCTCCACTTT
>.|TRBJ1-1|TRBV5-1|.
CASSLEPLGKNTEAFF
TGCGCCAGCAGCTTGGAACCTCTGGGAAAGAACACTGAAGCTTTCTTT
>.|TRBJ1-2|TRBV7-6|.
CASSLGGIHTF
TGTGCCAGCAGCTTGGGGGGTATACACACCTTC
>.|TRBJ2-1|TRBV4-1|TRBD2
CASSPFPGLAGVNNEQFF
TGCGCCAGCAGCCCGTTCCCGGGACTAGCGGGAGTTAATAATGAGCAGTTCTTC
>.|TRBJ2-5|TRBV4-1|.
CASSQDFGGQYF
TGCGCCAGCAGCCAAGATTTCGGAGGGCAGTACTTC
>.|TRBJ2-7|TRBV6-1|.
CASSVGGWAYEQYF
TGTGCCAGCAGTGTTGGAGGTTGGGCCTACGAGCAGTACTTC
>.|TRBJ2-3|TRBV5-4|.
CASSLGADTQYF
TGTGCCAGCAGCTTGGGAGCAGATACGCAGTATTTT
>.|TRBJ2-1|TRBV6-5|TRBD2
CASSSLRLAGPNEQFF
TGTGCCAGCAGTTCCCTACGACTAGCGGGCCCCAATGAGCAGTTCTTC
>few|TRBJ1-1|TRBV5-1|TRBD1
CASSPTLLTGTEAFF
TGCGCCAGCAGCCCTACACTCCTGACAGGGACTGAAGCTTTCTTT
>.|TRBJ2-5|TRBV11-2|.
CASSLVVGGAQETQYF
TGTGCCAGCAGCTTAGTAGTTGGCGGAGCCCAAGAGACCCAGTACTTC
>.|TRBJ2-7|TRBV2|TRBD1
CASRTGTLLEQYF
TGTGCCAGTAGGACAGGGACCCTCCTCGAGCAGTACTTC
>.|TRBJ2-3|TRBV5-1|TRBD2
CASSLAGGGTDTQYF
TGCGCCAGCAGCTTGGCGGGAGGGGGCACAGATACGCAGTATTTT
>.|TRBJ1-1|TRBV7-9|TRBD1
CASSPSGGERNTEAFF
TGTGCCAGCAGCCCATCAGGGGGCGAAAGGAACACTGAAGCTTTCTTT
>.|TRBJ1-1|TRBV6-1|TRBD1
CASGDRAFMNTEAFF
TGTGCCAGCGGCGACAGGGCTTTCATGAACACTGAAGCTTTCTTT
>.|TRBJ2-1|TRBV7-8|TRBD2
CASSLRGLAGDNEQFF
TGTGCCAGCAGCTTAAGGGGACTAGCGGGGGACAATGAGCAGTTCTTC
>.|TRBJ2-7|TRBV28|TRBD1
CASREGQGAVEQYF
TGTGCCAGCAGGGAGGGACAGGGGGCGGTAGAGCAGTACTTC
>once|TRBJ2-7|TRBV5-1|TRBD1
CASAGTGGIYEQYF
TGCGCCAGCGCCGGGACAGGGGGCATCTACGAGCAGTACTTC
>.|TRBJ2-2|TRBV6-5|.
CASSLHTGELFF
TGTGCCAGCAGTTTACATACCGGGGAGCTGTTTTTT
>.|TRBJ2-7|TRBV6-5|.
CATRHTRDTYEQYF
TGTGCCACGAGACACACCCGGGACACCTACGAGCAGTACTTC
>.|TRBJ2-2|TRBV6-6|.
CASSWDQGTGELFF
TGTGCCAGCAGTTGGGACCAGGGGACCGGGGAGCTGTTTTTT
>.|TRBJ1-5|TRBV30|.
CAWGHASNQPQHF
TGTGCCTGGGGGCACGCTAGCAATCAGCCCCAGCATTTT
>.|TRBJ2-1|TRBV7-3|.
CASSLRGLDGENEQFF
TGTGCCAGCAGCTTACGGGGTCTAGACGGTGAAAATGAGCAGTTCTTC
>.|TRBJ1-2|TRBV5-4|.
CASSVELTQGYTF
TGTGCCAGCAGCGTGGAGCTCACCCAAGGCTACACCTTC
>.|TRBJ2-3|TRBV6-1|TRBD2
CASSENRAGGSTDTQYF
TGTGCCAGCAGTGAAAACAGAGCGGGAGGGAGCACAGATACGCAGTATTTT
>.|TRBJ2-2|TRBV6-5|TRBD2
CASSYSLAGTGELFF
TGTGCCAGCAGTTACTCTCTAGCGGGCACCGGGGAGCTGTTTTTT
>.|TRBJ2-1|TRBV27|TRBD2
CASSLSILTGVVAGGEQFF
TGTGCCAGCAGTTTATCGATACTGACAGGGGTGGTAGCGGGAGGTGAGCAGTTCTTC
>.|TRBJ2-7|TRBV15|.
CATSRVRSSAYSYEQYF
TGTGCCACCAGCAGAGTCCGTTCTAGCGCCTACTCCTACGAGCAGTACTTC
>.|TRBJ2-3|TRBV10-3|.
CAISEGVSTDTQYF
TGTGCCATCAGTGAGGGGGTAAGCACAGATACGCAGTATTTT
>.|TRBJ2-1|TRBV5-8|.
CASSFGAGGAYNEQFF
TGTGCCAGCAGCTTTGGAGCGGGTGGGGCCTACAATGAGCAGTTCTTC
>.|TRBJ2-7|TRBV30|.
CAWSVMLVNEQYF
TGTGCCTGGAGTGTAATGCTAGTCAACGAGCAGTACTTC
>.|TRBJ2-5|TRBV28|.
CASILRETQYF
TGTGCCAGCATCCTCCGGGAGACCCAGTACTTC
>few|TRBJ1-2|TRBV30|.
CAWSPGDGYTF
TGTGCCTGGTCGCCCGGGGATGGCTACACCTTC